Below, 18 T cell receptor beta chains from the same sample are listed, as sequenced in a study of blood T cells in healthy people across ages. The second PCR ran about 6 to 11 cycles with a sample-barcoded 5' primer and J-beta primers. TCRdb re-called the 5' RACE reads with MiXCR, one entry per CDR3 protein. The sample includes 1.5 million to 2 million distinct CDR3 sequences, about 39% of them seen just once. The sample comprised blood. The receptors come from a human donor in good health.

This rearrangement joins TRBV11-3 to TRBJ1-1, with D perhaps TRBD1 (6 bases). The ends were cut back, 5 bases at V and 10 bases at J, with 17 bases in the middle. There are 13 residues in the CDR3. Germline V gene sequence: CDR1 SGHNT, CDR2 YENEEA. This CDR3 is CASSPQPGEAAFF. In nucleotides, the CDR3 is TGTGCCAGCAGCCCCCAACCAGGGGAAGCAGCTTTCTTT.

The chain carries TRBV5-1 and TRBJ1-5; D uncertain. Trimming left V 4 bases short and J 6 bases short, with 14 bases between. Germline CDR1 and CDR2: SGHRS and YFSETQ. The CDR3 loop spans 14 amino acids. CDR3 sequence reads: CASSPEVDVQPQHF. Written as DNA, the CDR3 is TGCGCCAGCAGCCCTGAGGTCGATGTTCAGCCCCAGCATTTT.

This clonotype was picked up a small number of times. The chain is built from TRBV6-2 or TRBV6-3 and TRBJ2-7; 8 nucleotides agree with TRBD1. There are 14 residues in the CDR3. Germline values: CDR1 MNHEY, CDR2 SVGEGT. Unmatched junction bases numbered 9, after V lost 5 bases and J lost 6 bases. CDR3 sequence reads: CASSIRGPKTEQYF. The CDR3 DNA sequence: TGTGCCAGCAGTATCAGGGGGCCCAAGACCGAGCAGTACTTC.

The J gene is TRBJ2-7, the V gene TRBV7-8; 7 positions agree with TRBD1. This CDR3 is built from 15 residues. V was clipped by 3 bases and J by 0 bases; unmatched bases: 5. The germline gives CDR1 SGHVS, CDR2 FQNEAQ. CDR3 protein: CASSFVQGYSYEQYF. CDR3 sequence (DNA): TGTGCCAGCAGCTTCGTACAGGGGTACTCCTACGAGCAGTACTTC.

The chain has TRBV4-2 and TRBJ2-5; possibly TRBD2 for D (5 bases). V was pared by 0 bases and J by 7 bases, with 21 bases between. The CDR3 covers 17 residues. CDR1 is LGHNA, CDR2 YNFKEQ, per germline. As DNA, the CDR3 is TGTGCCAGCAGCCAAGATATTAGGCCGGGAAGAATAGGGACCCAGTACTTC. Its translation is CASSQDIRPGRIGTQYF.

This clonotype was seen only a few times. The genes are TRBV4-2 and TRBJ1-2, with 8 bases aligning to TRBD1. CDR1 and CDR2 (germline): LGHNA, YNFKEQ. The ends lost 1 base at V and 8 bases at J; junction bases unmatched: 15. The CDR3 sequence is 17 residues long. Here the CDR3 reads CASSQGGDRSNIWGYTF. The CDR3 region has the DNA TGTGCCAGCAGCCAAGGGGGGGACAGGTCGAATATTTGGGGCTACACCTTC.

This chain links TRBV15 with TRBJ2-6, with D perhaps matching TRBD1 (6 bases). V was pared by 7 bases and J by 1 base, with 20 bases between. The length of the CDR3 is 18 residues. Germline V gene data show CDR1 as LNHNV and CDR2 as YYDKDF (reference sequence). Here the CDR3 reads CATNSVPYDRSGANVLTF. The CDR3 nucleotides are TGTGCCACCAACAGCGTCCCTTATGACAGGTCTGGGGCCAACGTCCTGACTTTC.

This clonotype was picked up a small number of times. The CDR3 DNA sequence: TGTGCCAGCAGTCAAACAGGGTTCGCTGAAGCTTTCTTT. Its translation is CASSQTGFAEAFF. V gene TRBV6-4 combines with J gene TRBJ1-1; possible D gene TRBD1, 6 bases. Looked up from germline, CDR1 is MRHNA and CDR2 is SNTAGT. CDR3 length equals 13 residues. Trimming shortened V by 5 bases and J by 6 bases, and 13 bases separated the two germline ends.

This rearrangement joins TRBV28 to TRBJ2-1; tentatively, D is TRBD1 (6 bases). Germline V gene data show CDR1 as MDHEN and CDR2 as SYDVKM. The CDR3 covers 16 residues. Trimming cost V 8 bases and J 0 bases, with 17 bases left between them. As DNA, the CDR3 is TGTGCCAGCGCTCCCCAGGGGACAAGCTCCTACAATGAGCAGTTCTTC. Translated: CASAPQGTSSYNEQFF.

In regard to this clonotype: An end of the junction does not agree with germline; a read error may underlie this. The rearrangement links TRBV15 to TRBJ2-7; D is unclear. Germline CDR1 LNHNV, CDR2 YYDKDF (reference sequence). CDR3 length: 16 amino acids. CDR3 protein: CATIAWPGITTYERYF. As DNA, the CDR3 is TGTGCCACTATCGCCTGGCCAGGTATCACAACCTACGAGCGGTACTTC.

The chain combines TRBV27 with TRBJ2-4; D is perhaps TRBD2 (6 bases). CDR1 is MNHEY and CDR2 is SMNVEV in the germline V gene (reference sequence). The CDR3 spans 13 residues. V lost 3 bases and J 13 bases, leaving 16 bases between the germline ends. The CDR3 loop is CASSFVETGEQYF. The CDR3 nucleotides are TGTGCCAGCAGTTTTGTGGAAACGGGGGAGCAGTACTTC.

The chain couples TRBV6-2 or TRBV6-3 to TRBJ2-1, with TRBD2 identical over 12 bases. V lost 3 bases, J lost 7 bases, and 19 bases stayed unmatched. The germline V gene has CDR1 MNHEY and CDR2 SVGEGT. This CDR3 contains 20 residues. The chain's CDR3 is CASSYGLLAGGPYSTNEQFF. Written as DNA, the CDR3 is TGTGCCAGCAGTTATGGGCTCCTAGCGGGGGGGCCCTATTCGACTAATGAGCAGTTCTTC.

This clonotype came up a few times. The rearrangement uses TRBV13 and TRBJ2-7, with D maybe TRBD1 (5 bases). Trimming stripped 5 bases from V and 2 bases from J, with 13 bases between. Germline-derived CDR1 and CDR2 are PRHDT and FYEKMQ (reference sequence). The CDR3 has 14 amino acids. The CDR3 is CASSNQGNAYEQYF. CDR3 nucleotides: TGTGCCAGCAGCAACCAGGGAAATGCCTACGAGCAGTACTTC.

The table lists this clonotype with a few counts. The CDR3 sequence is CASSGQLGYTF. The CDR3 DNA is TGTGCCAGCAGCGGACAGCTTGGCTACACCTTC. The J gene is TRBJ1-2, the V gene TRBV7-9, with D possibly TRBD1 on 6 matching bases. This CDR3 contains 11 residues. Germline values: CDR1 SEHNR, CDR2 FQNEAQ (reference sequence). The ends were cut back, 5 bases at V and 7 bases at J, with 8 bases in the middle.

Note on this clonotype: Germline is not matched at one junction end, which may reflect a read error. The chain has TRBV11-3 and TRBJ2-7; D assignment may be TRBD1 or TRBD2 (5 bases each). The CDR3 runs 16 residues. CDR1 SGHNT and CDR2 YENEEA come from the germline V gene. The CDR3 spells CGSSGYGTLRAYEQYF. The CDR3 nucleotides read TGTGGCAGCAGTGGCTATGGGACGCTCCGGGCCTACGAGCAGTACTTC.

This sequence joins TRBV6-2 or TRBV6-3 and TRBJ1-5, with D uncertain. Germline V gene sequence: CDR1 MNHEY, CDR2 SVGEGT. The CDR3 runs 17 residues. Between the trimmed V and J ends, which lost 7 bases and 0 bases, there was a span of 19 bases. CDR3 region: CASTLDPWTRSNQPQHF. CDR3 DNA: TGTGCCAGCACTTTGGACCCCTGGACGCGTAGCAATCAGCCCCAGCATTTT.

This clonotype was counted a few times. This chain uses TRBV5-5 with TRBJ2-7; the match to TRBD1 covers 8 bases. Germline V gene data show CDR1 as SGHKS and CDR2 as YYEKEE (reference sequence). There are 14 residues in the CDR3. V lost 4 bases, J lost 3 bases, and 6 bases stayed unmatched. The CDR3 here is CASSLQGGLYEQYF. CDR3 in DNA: TGTGCCAGCAGCCTACAGGGGGGACTCTACGAGCAGTACTTC. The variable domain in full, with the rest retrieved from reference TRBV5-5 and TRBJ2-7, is DAGVTQSPTHLIKTRGQQVTLRCSPISGHKSVSWYQQVLGQGPQFIFQYYEKEERGRGNFPDRFSARQFPNYSSELNVNALLLGDSALYLCASSLQGGLYEQYFGPGTRLTVT.

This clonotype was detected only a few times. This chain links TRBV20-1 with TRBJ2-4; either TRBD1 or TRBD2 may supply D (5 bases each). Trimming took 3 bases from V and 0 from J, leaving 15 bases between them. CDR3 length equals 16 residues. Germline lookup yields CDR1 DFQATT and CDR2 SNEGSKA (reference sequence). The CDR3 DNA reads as TGCAGTGCTAGGGGGGAAAGGCTACTAGCCAAAAACATTCAGTACTTC. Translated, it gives CSARGERLLAKNIQYF.